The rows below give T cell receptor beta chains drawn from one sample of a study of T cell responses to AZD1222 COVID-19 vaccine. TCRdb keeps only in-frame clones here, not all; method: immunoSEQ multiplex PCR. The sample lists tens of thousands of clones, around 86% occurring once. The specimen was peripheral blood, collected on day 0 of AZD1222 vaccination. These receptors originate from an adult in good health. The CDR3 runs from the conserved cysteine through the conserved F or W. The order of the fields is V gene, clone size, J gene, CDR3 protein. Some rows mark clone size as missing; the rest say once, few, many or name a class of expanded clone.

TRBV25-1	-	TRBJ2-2	CASSPNWGSVRNTGELFF
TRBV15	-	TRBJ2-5	CATSRDGQTQYF
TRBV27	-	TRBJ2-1	CASSYDGVGYNEQFF
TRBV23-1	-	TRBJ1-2	CASSQKGRVEGYTF
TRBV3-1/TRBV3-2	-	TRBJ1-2	CASSPVGDYGYTF
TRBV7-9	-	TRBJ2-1	CASSLLATTYNEQFF
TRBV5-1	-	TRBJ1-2	CASSSAWSGGGYTF
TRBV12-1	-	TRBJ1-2	CASSSKTGTDNYGYTF
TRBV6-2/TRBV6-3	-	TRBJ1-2	CASSRDVDYGYTF
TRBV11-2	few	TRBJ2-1	CASSFLGLAGLYNEQFF
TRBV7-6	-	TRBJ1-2	CASSASRGLIRGSVYTF
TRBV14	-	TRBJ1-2	CASSRKTGANYGYTF
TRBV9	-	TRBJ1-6	CASSVESSGDSPLHF
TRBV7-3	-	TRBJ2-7	CASSLSGGALEQYF
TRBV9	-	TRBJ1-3	CASSPDPRGAGNTIYF
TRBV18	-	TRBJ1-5	CASSLLQGSNQPQHF
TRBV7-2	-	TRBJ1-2	CASSPPGQGRNGYTF
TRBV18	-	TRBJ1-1	CASSPPMGDTEAFF
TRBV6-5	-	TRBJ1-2	CASSLDRGPGYTF
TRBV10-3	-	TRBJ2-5	CAISETSGGWTQYF
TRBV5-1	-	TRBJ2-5	CASSIRGSQETQYF
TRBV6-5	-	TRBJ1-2	CASRPDSGVGYTF
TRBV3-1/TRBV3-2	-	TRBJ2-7	CASSQGTGGYEQYF
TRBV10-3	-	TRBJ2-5	CAISESTPGETQYF
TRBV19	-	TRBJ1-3	CASTVIMFGGPGNTIYF
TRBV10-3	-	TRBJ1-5	CAISEGWQGKLQPQHF
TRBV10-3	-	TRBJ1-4	CAISESGGTNEKLFF
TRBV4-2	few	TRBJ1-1	CASSQEGQGPTYENTEAFF
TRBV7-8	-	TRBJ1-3	CASSYRSDRGLHSGNTIYF
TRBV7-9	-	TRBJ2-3	CASSLGDSTDTQYF
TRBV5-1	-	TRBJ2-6	CASSLGGPGANVLTF
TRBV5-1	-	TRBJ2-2	CASSRRTGTGTGELFF
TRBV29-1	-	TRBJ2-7	CSVGPGSSYEQYF
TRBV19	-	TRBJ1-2	CASSSRDRGEANYGYTF
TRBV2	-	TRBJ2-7	CASSEIRENWQYF
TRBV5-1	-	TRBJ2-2	CASSRQGQGTGELFF
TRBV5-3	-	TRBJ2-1	CARRGAGPYNEQFF
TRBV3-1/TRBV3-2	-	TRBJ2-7	CASSQNLAHEQYF
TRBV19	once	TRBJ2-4	CASRAGALNIQYF
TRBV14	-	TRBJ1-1	CASSQYAGLANTEAFF
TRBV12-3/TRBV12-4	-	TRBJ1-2	CASSSTGNYGYTF
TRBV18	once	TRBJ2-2	CASSPLAGPNTGELFF
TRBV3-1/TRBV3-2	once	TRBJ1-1	CATRLGGGTEAFF
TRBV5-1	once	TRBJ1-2	CASSFGTGAIYGYTF
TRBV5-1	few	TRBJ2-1	CASSSLGGGSYNEQFF
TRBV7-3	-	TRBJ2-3	CASSSTGGRTDTQYF
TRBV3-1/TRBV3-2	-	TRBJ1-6	CASSQELGLYSPLHF
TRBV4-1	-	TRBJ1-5	CASSQVVLDRQSNQPQHF
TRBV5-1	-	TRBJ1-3	CASSWTPDSGNTIYF
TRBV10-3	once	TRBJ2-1	CAISQLAGADNEQFF
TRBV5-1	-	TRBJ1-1	CASSLAVGRPNTEAFF
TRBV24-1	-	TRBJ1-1	CATSRDSMNTEAFF
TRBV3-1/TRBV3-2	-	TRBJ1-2	CASSQVTGGYTF
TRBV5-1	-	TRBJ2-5	CASSYRVGETQYF
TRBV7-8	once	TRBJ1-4	CASSLNPGFFEKLFF
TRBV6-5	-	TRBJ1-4	CAGGGIGGEKLFF
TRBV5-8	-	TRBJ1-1	CASRDRAKGAGEAFF
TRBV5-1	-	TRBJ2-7	CASRNRTGGSYEQYF
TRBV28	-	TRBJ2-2	CASSSTGQGWVTTGELFF